The rows below give T cell receptor beta chains drawn from one sample of a study of T cells after yellow fever vaccination. TCRdb passed the 5' RACE reads through MiXCR, listing each CDR3 protein once. The data hold approximately 600,000 distinct CDR3 sequences, with around 12% observed a single time. The sequencing used PBMCs, collected on the day of the yellow fever booster vaccination. Source of these receptors: a man younger than 40 who received the YFV17D yellow fever vaccine. CDR3s include the opening cysteine and the closing phenylalanine or tryptophan. Each record gives: J gene, D gene, clone size, V gene, CDR3 DNA, CDR3 protein. A D gene is named only where the DNA matches it firmly. For some rows the clone size is stated as once, few or many, or as a class when expanded; others skip it.

>TRBJ2-7|.|.|TRBV28
TGTGCCAGCGGAAGAGCGGATCCCTACGAGCAGTACTTC
CASGRADPYEQYF
>TRBJ2-2|.|many|TRBV29-1
TGCAGCGTTGGCGGCTTAACCGGGGAGCTGTTTTTT
CSVGGLTGELFF
>TRBJ2-1|TRBD2|.|TRBV5-8
TGTGCCAGCAGCTTGTGGACTAGCGGGAGGACGCTTGAGCAGTTCTTC
CASSLWTSGRTLEQFF
>TRBJ2-3|TRBD1|many|TRBV15
TGTGCCACCAGCACCAACCGAAGAGGGGGCAATATTGATACGCAGTATTTT
CATSTNRRGGNIDTQYF
>TRBJ2-1|TRBD2|.|TRBV18
TGTGCCAGCTCACCAGGGACTAGCGGCCACAATGAGCAGTTCTTC
CASSPGTSGHNEQFF
>TRBJ2-3|.|.|TRBV27
TGTGCCAGCAAGGACGGGAGCACAGATACGCAGTATTTT
CASKDGSTDTQYF
>TRBJ2-7|TRBD2|few|TRBV6-5
TGTGCCAGCAGTTTGGTAGCGGGAGTAAGCGAGCAGTACTTC
CASSLVAGVSEQYF
>TRBJ2-5|.|.|TRBV7-2
TGTGCCAGCAGCTTAGTACAGGACTACGAGACCCAGTACTTC
CASSLVQDYETQYF
>TRBJ2-1|.|.|TRBV19
TGTGCCAGTAGTATAGACGGGGGCACAGGAACCTACAATGAGCAGTTCTTC
CASSIDGGTGTYNEQFF
>TRBJ2-2|.|few|TRBV11-2
TGTGCCAGCAGTCAAGGACAGTCGAACACCGGGGAGCTGTTTTTT
CASSQGQSNTGELFF
>TRBJ2-7|.|few|TRBV6-1
TGTGCCAGCAGTGAACCAGAATCCTACGAGCAGTACTTC
CASSEPESYEQYF
>TRBJ1-2|TRBD1|.|TRBV20-1
TGCAGTGCTAGCGGAGCCGGGACAGAAATTACTAACTATGGCTACACCTTC
CSASGAGTEITNYGYTF
>TRBJ2-1|TRBD2|.|TRBV7-7
TGTGCTAGCAGCCCGGGGGGGGCCCTTTACAATGAGCAGTTCTTC
CASSPGGALYNEQFF
>TRBJ2-1|TRBD2|few|TRBV7-2
TGTGCCAGCAGCTTTCAAGCGGGAGGCTACAATGAGCAGTTCTTC
CASSFQAGGYNEQFF
>TRBJ1-5|.|few|TRBV4-3
TGCGCCAGCAGCCAAGAATTAGGGGGTTCTCAGCCCCAGCATTTT
CASSQELGGSQPQHF
>TRBJ2-1|.|many|TRBV12-3/TRBV12-4
TGTGCCAGCAGTTCTAACGGTCTGCCTGGGGATGAGCAGTTCTTC
CASSSNGLPGDEQFF
>TRBJ2-1|TRBD2|few|TRBV7-2
TGTGCCAGCAGCTTTGACACTAGCGGGCTCTACAATGAGCAGTTCTTC
CASSFDTSGLYNEQFF
>TRBJ1-5|TRBD1|few|TRBV6-2/TRBV6-3
TGTGCCAGCAGGACCGACAGGGAGCAGCCCCAGCATTTT
CASRTDREQPQHF
>TRBJ2-1|.|.|TRBV2
TGTGCCACCAGATTATCCTCTAGCGCAAGCTCCTACAATGAGCAGTTCTTC
CATRLSSSASSYNEQFF
>TRBJ2-5|.|few|TRBV15
TGTGCCACCAACAGACGAGGAGAGACCCAGTACTTC
CATNRRGETQYF
>TRBJ2-3|TRBD2|.|TRBV20-1
TGCAGTGCTAGAGACTTCCGGGAGGGGATAGATACGCAGTATTTT
CSARDFREGIDTQYF
>TRBJ2-7|TRBD2|many|TRBV20-1
TGCAGTGCTACCATAGCGGGAGGGCCGGGGGAGCAGTACTTC
CSATIAGGPGEQYF
>TRBJ2-7|TRBD2|few|TRBV4-3
TGCGCCAGCAGCCAAGATTGGCGGGAGGCCTACGAGCAGTACTTC
CASSQDWREAYEQYF
>TRBJ2-4|.|few|TRBV5-1
TGCGCCAGCAGCACCGAGAATAGTTACATTCAGTACTTC
CASSTENSYIQYF
>TRBJ1-3|.|few|TRBV7-2
TGTGCCAGCAGCCCAACAGGGTTTGGAAACACCATATATTTT
CASSPTGFGNTIYF
>TRBJ2-2|.|many|TRBV12-3/TRBV12-4
TGTGCCAGCAGTTTCGACGTCACCGGGGAGCTGTTTTTT
CASSFDVTGELFF
>TRBJ1-2|TRBD1|.|TRBV20-1
TGCAGTGCTTCTCAAACAGGGGGCGGCTACACCTTC
CSASQTGGGYTF
>TRBJ1-1|TRBD1|.|TRBV6-6
TGTGCCAGCAGATCAGGGGGGAACACTGAAGCTTTCTTT
CASRSGGNTEAFF
>TRBJ2-1|.|.|TRBV20-1
TGCAGTGCTAGAGATCTACTAAGCGGCCGCATCGATGAGCAGTTCTTC
CSARDLLSGRIDEQFF
>TRBJ1-2|.|.|TRBV7-2
TGTGCCAGCAGCTTAGAACCGGGGGCGGGCTATGGCTACACCTTC
CASSLEPGAGYGYTF
>TRBJ2-1|TRBD2|.|TRBV3-1
TGTGCCAGCTGCGAGCTAGCGGGCACCAGAGATGAGCAGTTCTTC
CASCELAGTRDEQFF
>TRBJ2-5|.|.|TRBV12-3/TRBV12-4
TGTGCCAGCAGTTTAGTAGTCAGCCAAGAGACCCAGTACTTC
CASSLVVSQETQYF
>TRBJ2-1|.|.|TRBV7-3
TGTGCCAGCAGCTTAGGTCCGGCGGTCAATGAGCAGTTCTTC
CASSLGPAVNEQFF
>TRBJ2-7|.|few|TRBV19
TGTGCCAGTAGTATAGAATCGGACTACGAGCAGTACTTC
CASSIESDYEQYF
>TRBJ2-7|.|once|TRBV19
TGTGCCAGTAGTAAGGTGATGGGGGACATACAGTACTTC
CASSKVMGDIQYF
>TRBJ2-7|.|few|TRBV20-1
TGCAGTGCTAGTAGGGGGGCCCTTCCCTACGAGCAGTACTTC
CSASRGALPYEQYF
>TRBJ2-7|.|.|TRBV5-1
TGCGCCAGCAGCTCCTTATCCGGGACTCAGCAGTACTTC
CASSSLSGTQQYF
>TRBJ2-7|TRBD2|many|TRBV28
TGTGCCAGCGGAACTAGCGGGATCTACGAGCAGTACTTC
CASGTSGIYEQYF
>TRBJ2-1|TRBD2|few|TRBV18
TGTGCCAGCTCCCCTAATGCGCGGGAGGTTCGTAATGAGCAGTTCTTC
CASSPNAREVRNEQFF
>TRBJ2-1|TRBD2|many|TRBV20-1
TGCAGTGCTAGAGATTTCCGGGGGGGTGACAATGAGCAGTTCTTC
CSARDFRGGDNEQFF
>TRBJ2-1|.|few|TRBV24-1
TGTGCCACCAGTGATCAGGGGCATGAGCAGTTCTTC
CATSDQGHEQFF